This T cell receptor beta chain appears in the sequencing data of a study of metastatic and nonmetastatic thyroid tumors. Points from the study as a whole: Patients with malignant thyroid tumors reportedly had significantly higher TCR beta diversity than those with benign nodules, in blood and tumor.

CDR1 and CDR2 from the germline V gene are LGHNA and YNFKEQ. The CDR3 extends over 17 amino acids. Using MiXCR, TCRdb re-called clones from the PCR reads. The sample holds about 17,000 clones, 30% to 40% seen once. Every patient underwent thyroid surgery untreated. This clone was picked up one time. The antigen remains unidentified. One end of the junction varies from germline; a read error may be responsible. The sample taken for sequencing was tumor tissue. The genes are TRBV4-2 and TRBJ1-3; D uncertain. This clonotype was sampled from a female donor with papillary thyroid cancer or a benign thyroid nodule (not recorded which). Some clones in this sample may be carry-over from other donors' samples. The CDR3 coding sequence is TGTGCCAGCAGCCCATGTTCGGCAGGAACCTCTGGAAACACCTTATATTTT. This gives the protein CASSPCSAGTSGNTLYF.